This T cell receptor (beta chain) is from a study of CD8 T cells in Susac syndrome. Per the germline V gene, CDR1 is KGHDR and CDR2 is SFDVKD. This CDR3 is built from 13 residues. With 10 bases removed from V and 1 base from J, the gap between germline ends came to 12 bases. Sequencing of TCR beta drew on CD8+ and CD4+ T cells from blood. The individuals used as controls were healthy donors who had been matched for both age and sex. Random-hexamer reverse transcription was applied to about 0.5 to 1 ug RNA. Amplification of TCR beta CDR3 by immunoSEQ multiplex PCR spanned 54 Vbeta and 13 Jbeta. MiXCR, run by TCRdb on the immunoSEQ multiplex PCR reads, gives a single entry per CDR3 protein. The sample carries some 180,000 distinct CDR3 sequences, about 95% recorded once.

The sequence was collected from a human donor in good health. Material: CD4+ T cells from PBMCs. The chain couples TRBV24-1 to TRBJ1-1; TRBD1 might be the D (6 bases). The CDR3 loop reads CATRPRGNTEAFF. The CDR3 DNA reads as TGTGCCACTCGCCCCAGGGGGAACACTGAAGCTTTCTTT.